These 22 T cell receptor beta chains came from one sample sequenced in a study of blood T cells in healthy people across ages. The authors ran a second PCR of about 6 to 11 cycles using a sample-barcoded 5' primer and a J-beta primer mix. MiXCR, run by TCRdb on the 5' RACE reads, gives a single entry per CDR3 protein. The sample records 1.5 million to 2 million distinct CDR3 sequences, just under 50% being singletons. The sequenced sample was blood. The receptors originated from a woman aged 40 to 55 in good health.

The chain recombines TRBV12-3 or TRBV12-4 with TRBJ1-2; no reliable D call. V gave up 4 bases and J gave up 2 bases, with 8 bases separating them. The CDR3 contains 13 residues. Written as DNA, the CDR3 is TGTGCCAGCAGTTCCCCGGCCAACTATGGCTACACCTTC. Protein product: CASSSPANYGYTF.

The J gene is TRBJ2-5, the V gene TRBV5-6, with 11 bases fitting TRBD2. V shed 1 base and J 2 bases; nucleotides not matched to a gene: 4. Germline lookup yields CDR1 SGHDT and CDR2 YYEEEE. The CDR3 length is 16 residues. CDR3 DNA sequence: TGTGCCAGCAGCTTGAGGACTAGCGGGCCTCAAGAGACCCAGTACTTC. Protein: CASSLRTSGPQETQYF.

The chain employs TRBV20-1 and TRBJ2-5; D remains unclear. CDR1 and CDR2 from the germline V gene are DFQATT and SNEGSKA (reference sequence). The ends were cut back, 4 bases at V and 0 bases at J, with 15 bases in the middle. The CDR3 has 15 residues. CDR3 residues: CSAINPTRDQETQYF. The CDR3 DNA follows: TGCAGTGCTATTAACCCGACCCGAGACCAAGAGACCCAGTACTTC.

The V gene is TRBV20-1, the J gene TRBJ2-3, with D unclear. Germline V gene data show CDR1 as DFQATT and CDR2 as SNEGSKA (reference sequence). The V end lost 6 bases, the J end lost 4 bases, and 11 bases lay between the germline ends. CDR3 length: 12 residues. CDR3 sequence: CSALQFADTQYF. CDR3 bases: TGCAGTGCCCTACAGTTTGCAGATACGCAGTATTTT.

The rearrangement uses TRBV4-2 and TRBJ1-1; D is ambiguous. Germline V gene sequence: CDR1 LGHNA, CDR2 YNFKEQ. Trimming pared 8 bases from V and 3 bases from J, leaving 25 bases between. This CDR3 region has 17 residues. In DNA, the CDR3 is TGTGCCAGCCACGAAACAACCAAACCGGGAATAGACACTGAAGCTTTCTTT. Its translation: CASHETTKPGIDTEAFF.

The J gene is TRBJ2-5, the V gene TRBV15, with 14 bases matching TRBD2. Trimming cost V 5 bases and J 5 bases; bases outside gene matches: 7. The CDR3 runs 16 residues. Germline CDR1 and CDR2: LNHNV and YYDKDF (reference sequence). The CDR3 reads CATSSGLAGGGETQYF. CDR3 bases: TGTGCCACCAGCTCCGGACTAGCGGGGGGTGGTGAGACCCAGTACTTC.

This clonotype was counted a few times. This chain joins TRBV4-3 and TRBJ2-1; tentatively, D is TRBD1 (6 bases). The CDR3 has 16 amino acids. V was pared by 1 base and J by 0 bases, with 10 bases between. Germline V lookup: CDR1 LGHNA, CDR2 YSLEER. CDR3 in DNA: TGCGCCAGCAGCCAAGCGGACAGATTCTCCTACAATGAGCAGTTCTTC. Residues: CASSQADRFSYNEQFF.

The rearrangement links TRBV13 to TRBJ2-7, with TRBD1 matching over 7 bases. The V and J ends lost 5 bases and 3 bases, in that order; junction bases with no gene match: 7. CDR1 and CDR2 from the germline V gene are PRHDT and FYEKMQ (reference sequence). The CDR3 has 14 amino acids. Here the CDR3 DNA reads TGTGCCAGCAGCCGACAGGGAGTGCGCTACGAGCAGTACTTC. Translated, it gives CASSRQGVRYEQYF.

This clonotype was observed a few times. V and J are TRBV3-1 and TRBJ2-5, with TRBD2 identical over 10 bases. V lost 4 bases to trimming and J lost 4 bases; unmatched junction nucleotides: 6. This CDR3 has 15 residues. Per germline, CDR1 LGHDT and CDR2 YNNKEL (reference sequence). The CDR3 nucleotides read TGTGCCAGCAGCCCCCCTAGCGGGGGTCTAGAGACCCAGTACTTC. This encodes CASSPPSGGLETQYF.

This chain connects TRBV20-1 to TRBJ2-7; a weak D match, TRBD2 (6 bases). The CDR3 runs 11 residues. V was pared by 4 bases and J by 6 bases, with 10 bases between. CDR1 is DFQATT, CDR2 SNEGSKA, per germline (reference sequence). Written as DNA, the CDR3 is TGCAGTGCTATGCGGGGTAGCGAGCAGTACTTC. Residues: CSAMRGSEQYF.

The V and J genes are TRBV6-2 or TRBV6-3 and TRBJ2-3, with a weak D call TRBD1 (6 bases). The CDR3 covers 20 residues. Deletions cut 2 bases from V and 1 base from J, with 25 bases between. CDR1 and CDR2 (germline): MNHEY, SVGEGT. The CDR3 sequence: CASSYPGHGAVEGGTDTQYF. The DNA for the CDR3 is TGTGCCAGCAGTTACCCGGGACATGGCGCTGTCGAAGGTGGCACAGATACGCAGTATTTT.

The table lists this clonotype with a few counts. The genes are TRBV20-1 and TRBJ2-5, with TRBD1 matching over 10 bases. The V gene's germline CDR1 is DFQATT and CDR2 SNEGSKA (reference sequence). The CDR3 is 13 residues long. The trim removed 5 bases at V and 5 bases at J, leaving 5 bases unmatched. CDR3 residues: CSAPGQGDETQYF. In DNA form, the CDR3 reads TGCAGTGCTCCCGGACAGGGGGACGAGACCCAGTACTTC.

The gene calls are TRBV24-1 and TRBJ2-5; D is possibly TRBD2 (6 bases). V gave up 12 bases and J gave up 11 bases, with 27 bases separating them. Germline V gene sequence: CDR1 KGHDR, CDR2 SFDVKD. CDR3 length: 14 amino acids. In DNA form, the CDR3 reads TGTGCCGCCGGACGGACTGCAGTGCGGGATGAGCAGTACTTC. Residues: CAAGRTAVRDEQYF.

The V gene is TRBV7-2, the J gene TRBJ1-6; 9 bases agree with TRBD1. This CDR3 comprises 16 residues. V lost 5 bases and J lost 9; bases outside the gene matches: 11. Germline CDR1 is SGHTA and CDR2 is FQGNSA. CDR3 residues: CASSQGAGTGSSPLHF. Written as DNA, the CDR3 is TGTGCCAGCAGCCAAGGAGCCGGGACAGGGAGTTCACCCCTCCACTTT.

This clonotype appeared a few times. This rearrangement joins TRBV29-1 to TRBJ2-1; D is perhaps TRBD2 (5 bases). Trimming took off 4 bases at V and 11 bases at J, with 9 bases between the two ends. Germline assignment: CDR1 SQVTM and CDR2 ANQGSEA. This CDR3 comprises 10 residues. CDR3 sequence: CSVVDGKQFF. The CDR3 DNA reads TGCAGCGTTGTTGACGGGAAGCAGTTCTTC.

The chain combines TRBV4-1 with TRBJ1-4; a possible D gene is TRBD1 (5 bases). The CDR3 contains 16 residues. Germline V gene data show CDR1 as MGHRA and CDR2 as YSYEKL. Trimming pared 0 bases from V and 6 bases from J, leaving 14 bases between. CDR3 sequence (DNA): TGCGCCAGCAGCCAAGACGGGGGGTCAATGGATGAAAAACTGTTTTTT. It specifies CASSQDGGSMDEKLFF.

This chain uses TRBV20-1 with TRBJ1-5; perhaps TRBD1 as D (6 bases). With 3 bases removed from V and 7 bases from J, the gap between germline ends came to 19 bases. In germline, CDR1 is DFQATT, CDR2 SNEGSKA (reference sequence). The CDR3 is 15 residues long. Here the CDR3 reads CSASFAQGGGQPQHF. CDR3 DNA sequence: TGCAGTGCTAGTTTCGCGCAGGGTGGGGGCCAGCCCCAGCATTTT.

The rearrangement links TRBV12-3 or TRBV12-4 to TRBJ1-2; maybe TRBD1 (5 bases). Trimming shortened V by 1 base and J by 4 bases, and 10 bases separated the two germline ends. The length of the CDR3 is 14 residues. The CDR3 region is CASSLGGSGYGYTF. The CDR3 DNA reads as TGTGCCAGCAGTTTAGGGGGCTCGGGCTATGGCTACACCTTC.

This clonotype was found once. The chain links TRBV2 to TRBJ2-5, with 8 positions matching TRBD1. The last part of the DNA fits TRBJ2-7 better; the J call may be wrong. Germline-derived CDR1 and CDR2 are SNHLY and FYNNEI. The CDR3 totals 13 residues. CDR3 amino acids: CAGNRGSLREQYF. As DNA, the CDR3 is TGTGCCGGAAACAGGGGGTCGCTGCGCGAGCAGTACTTC.

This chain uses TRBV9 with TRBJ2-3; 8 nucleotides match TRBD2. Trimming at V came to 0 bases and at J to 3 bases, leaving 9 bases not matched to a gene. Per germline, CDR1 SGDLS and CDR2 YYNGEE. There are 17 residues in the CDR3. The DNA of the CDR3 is TGTGCCAGCAGCGTAGTAGCGGGACGGACGGGTACAGATACGCAGTATTTT. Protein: CASSVVAGRTGTDTQYF.

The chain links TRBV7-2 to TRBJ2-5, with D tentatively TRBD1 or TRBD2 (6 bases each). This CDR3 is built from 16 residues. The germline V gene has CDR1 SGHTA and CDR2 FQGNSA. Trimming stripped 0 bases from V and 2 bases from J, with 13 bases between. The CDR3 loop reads CASSLAGGHIQETQYF. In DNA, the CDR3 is TGTGCCAGCAGCTTAGCGGGGGGACATATTCAAGAGACCCAGTACTTC.

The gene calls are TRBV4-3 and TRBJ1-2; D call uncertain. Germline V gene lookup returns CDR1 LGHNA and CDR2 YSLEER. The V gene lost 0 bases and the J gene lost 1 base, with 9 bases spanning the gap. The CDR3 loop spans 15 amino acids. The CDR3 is CASSQDLGVNYGYTF. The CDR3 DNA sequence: TGCGCCAGCAGCCAAGATCTCGGCGTTAACTATGGCTACACCTTC.